Here is one T cell receptor beta chain with its context. The antigen is unknown. The source of the sample is a study of identifying expanded T cells in peripheral blood. Overall study results and limits: Over approximately two and four weeks, about 15 and 19 clones changed, versus approximately 1.1 between replicates.

This CDR3 has 15 residues. The V segment lost 5 bases and the J segment 5 bases; nucleotides outside the gene matches: 9. Germline CDR1 is SGHNT and CDR2 is YENEEA. Healthy donors had no documented immune events, such as infections, while sampled. The assay was immunoSEQ multiplex PCR, and TCRdb's table has in-frame clones only and misses some. The table includes over 100,000 clones, around 90% detected once. Sequencing was carried out using blood. The TCR comes from a person aged 18 to 75 in good health. The chain couples TRBV11-3 to TRBJ2-1, with 7 bases lining up with TRBD1. DNA for the CDR3: TGTGCCAGCAGCAGGATGATGACAGGGAACAATGAGCAGTTCTTC. Protein: CASSRMMTGNNEQFF.